The clone carrying this TCR beta chain was recorded a few times. Antigen unknown. Mismatch with germline at one junction end may stem from a read error. The sample comes from a study of T cells in Graves' hyperthyroidism and ophthalmopathy. Looking at the study overall: Peripheral blood was obtained at initial diagnosis, preceding any treatment.

Subjects aged 18 to 65 presented with newly diagnosed hyperthyroidism of less than 2 months' duration. Regions amplified from RNA transcripts were the TCR beta CDR3 regions. When the TCR CDR3 underwent first-round RT-PCR, the HTBI primer set was used. MiXCR, applied by TCRdb to the multiplex PCR reads, yields one record per CDR3 protein. Of some 720,000 distinct CDR3 sequences listed, roughly 15% are singletons. Study-wide points: Through a model of 13 V-J features, ophthalmopathy was separated from stable hyperthyroidism. Model-based prediction identified ophthalmopathy a median about 6.8 months prior to its onset.

This CDR3 contains 16 residues. Germline V lookup: CDR1 GTSNPN, CDR2 SVGIG (reference sequence). The receptor was isolated from a man in his late teens or twenties with Graves' hyperthyroidism. The V gene is TRBV30, the J gene TRBJ2-3, with TRBD2 as a possible D gene (5 bases). The sequenced sample consisted of blood. The CDR3 reads CVWNRRVGFGTDTQYF. The CDR3, as DNA: TGTGTCTGGAACCGGCGGGTTGGGTTCGGCACAGATACGCAGTATTTT.